This T cell receptor (beta chain) was identified in a study of PD-L1 blockade in urothelial cancer (dated by TCRdb to about 2017). Notes on the research overall: Every patient began therapy in 2014 and was given atezolizumab 1,200 mg intravenously every 3 weeks. Pretreatment tumor samples and matched peripheral blood, collected serially before and after atezolizumab treatment, underwent TCR sequencing. Twenty-five of 29 patients were identified as males with urothelial cancer of bladder origin, and a prior smoking history was reported by 18 of 29 patients. Around 29 patients had pretreatment blood TCR-seq, roughly 24 had at least one posttreatment blood collection, and roughly 24 had tumor TCR-seq. Blood samples were analyzed at two time points: 3 weeks after treatment start (second dose) and 6 weeks after treatment start. Patients had an ECOG performance status of 0 or 1 and had received between 0 and 3 prior chemotherapy regimens. Whole exome sequencing and RNA sequencing of pretreatment tumors were performed alongside TCR sequencing in the same patients. Blood samples gave median yields of about 140,000 T cells and 65,000 to 85,000 unique TCRs, along with a median clonality of approximately 0.08. Somatic, immune and clinical correlates of response to PD-L1 blockade with atezolizumab in urothelial cancer were the focus of an exploratory multi-omic analysis. Progression-free survival longer than 6 months counted as durable clinical benefit, and TCR features were additionally tested against both progression-free and overall survival. Some ten patients reached durable clinical benefit, while roughly 22 patients did not. General findings and caveats noted by the study authors: Because the sample size was small (n of about 27) and many exploratory analyses were performed, the results are intended to be hypothesis-generating. At 3 weeks after the start of treatment, tumor-associated TCR clones in peripheral blood had expanded more in patients with durable benefit (n ≈ 22, p = 0.022). A pretreatment peripheral blood TCR clonality below the median was linked to improved progression-free and overall survival.

The junction carries 17 bases between V and J, which are trimmed by 3 bases and 2 bases respectively. The germline V gene encodes CDR1 SGDLS and CDR2 YYNGEE. Its CDR3 holds 16 amino acids, cysteine through phenylalanine. The only DNA kept is the CDR3, 48 bases in frame from the first base. Synthetic TCR analog templates were spiked into each PCR so that absolute template abundance could be estimated from read counts. The immunoSEQ assay used bias-controlled V and J gene primers to amplify TCRbeta CDR3 regions from genomic DNA. Sequencing of rearranged TCRbeta segments was done at approximately 20X coverage. The source study handled its data this way. Sequencing errors were corrected by clustering and CDR3s were annotated against IMGT to assign V, D and J genes. Downstream analyses used only productive TCRbeta rearrangements, leaving out any out-of-frame or stop-codon sequences. Clonality was computed as one minus Shannon entropy normalized by the log of the number of unique productive sequences. Fisher's exact test with Benjamini-Hochberg correction, using a cutoff of adjusted p below 0.01, was how clones that differed between time points or between blood and tumor were identified. Held by TCRdb, this immuneACCESS table contains in-frame sequences only and omits some clones. Under half of the omission traces to an unresolved V gene where checked; the cause of the rest is unknown. D and trimming were read from the DNA, whereas the V and J calls and clone size are those reported in that table. Counted in this sample were around 56,000 clones; roughly 84% of them appeared once. The ten most abundant clones make up approximately 2.9% of the sample.

Concerning this clone: It has no known antigen specificity. No base quality values were provided; no much bigger clone lies one nucleotide off.

A cohort of about 31 patients with locally advanced or metastatic urothelial carcinoma, treated at Memorial Sloan Kettering on a trial protocol, was included. Peripheral blood mononuclear cells were collected from each patient pretreatment and during treatment, giving between 1 and 8 total time points per patient. The Qiagen DNeasy Blood extraction kit was used to purify genomic DNA from total PBMCs and from tumor samples. PBMCs were collected pretreatment and during treatment, and were isolated and stored as previously described. This TCR was sampled from a man aged 50 or older with urothelial cancer. The sample here was PBMCs, taken around atezolizumab (anti-PD-L1) treatment. Recombination linked TRBV9 to TRBJ2-5; TRBD1 is a possible D gene, resting on 6 matching bases. The CDR3 region: CASSAGVDSTQETQYF. The nucleotide sequence reads TGTGCCAGCAGCGCCGGAGTGGACAGCACACAAGAGACCCAGTACTTC.